This TCR beta chain was documented in a study of Graves' ophthalmopathy and Graves' hyperthyroidism. Whole-study context: Peripheral blood (taken before any treatment) was collected at initial diagnosis.

This clonotype was counted between two and nine times. Moderate-to-severe activity, CAS at least 3, NOSPECS at least 4 and duration under 3 months characterized donors with ophthalmopathy. Other autoimmune diseases, uncontrolled infections, pregnancy or lactation excluded patients from enrollment. RNA transcripts were the template, and TCR beta CDR3 regions were amplified from them. HTBI-primed RT-PCR formed the first round, and a multiplex PCR formed the second. TCRdb reanalysed the multiplex PCR reads using MiXCR and keeps one entry per CDR3 protein. This table has approximately 500,000 distinct CDR3 sequences, 13% to 15% appearing once. The CDR3 runs 15 residues. V was shortened by 6 bases and J by 1 base, with 16 bases between the two germline ends. From germline, CDR1 is SNHLY and CDR2 FYNNEI.

Sequencing input: blood. The V call is TRBV2, the J call TRBJ2-7, with a tentative D call TRBD1 (5 bases). The sequence was collected from a woman in her thirties with Graves' ophthalmopathy. CDR3 sequence: CASSFGIQESYEQYF. The CDR3 nucleotides read TGTGCCAGCAGCTTTGGTATACAGGAGTCCTACGAGCAGTACTTC.